Below, 18 T cell receptor beta chains from the same sample are listed, as sequenced in a study of T cell changes during pregnancy in multiple sclerosis. Profiled with immunoSEQ multiplex PCR; TCRdb holds only in-frame clones, not every one. The sample records about 58,000 clones, 93% being singletons. This specimen consisted of CD8+ T cells from peripheral blood mononuclear cells, obtained in the second trimester of pregnancy. All receptors come from a female donor with multiple sclerosis, enrolled in a pregnancy study.

This CDR3 is CASSRGGGIYGYTF. The DNA of the CDR3 is TGTGCCAGCAGTCGCGGGGGGGGCATCTATGGCTACACCTTC. The V gene is TRBV27, the J gene TRBJ1-2, with D perhaps matching TRBD1 (6 bases). The V end lost 5 bases, the J end lost 4 bases, and 14 bases lay between the germline ends. The germline gives CDR1 MNHEY, CDR2 SMNVEV (reference sequence). The CDR3 is made up of 14 amino acids.

The chain joins TRBV2 to TRBJ2-2; 8 bases map to TRBD2. The CDR3 spans 12 residues. The V and J ends lost 4 bases and 8 bases, in that order; junction bases with no gene match: 0. The germline V gene encodes CDR1 SNHLY and CDR2 FYNNEI. The CDR3 nucleotides are TGTGCCAGCAGTGGCGGGAGGGGGGAGCTGTTTTTT. It translates to CASSGGRGELFF.

The CDR3 loop is CASSLSGVNTEAFF. DNA for the CDR3: TGTGCCAGCAGTTTATCAGGGGTGAACACTGAAGCTTTCTTT. The chain joins TRBV27 to TRBJ1-1; the D gene is possibly TRBD1 (5 bases). CDR1 and CDR2 from the germline V gene are MNHEY and SMNVEV (reference sequence). The CDR3 spans 14 residues. V lost 0 bases to trimming and J lost 0 bases, with 5 bases between them.

CDR3 sequence reads: CASSPVDLAGAQGQETQYF. The CDR3 DNA is TGTGCCAGCTCACCAGTGGACCTAGCGGGTGCCCAGGGGCAAGAGACCCAGTACTTC. This rearrangement joins TRBV18 to TRBJ2-5; 8 bases line up with TRBD2. The CDR3 runs 19 residues. The germline gives CDR1 KGHSH, CDR2 LQKENI. Losses at the gene ends were 2 bases for V and 2 bases for J; bases not matched to a gene: 16. Drawing the rest from reference TRBV18 and TRBJ2-5, the complete variable domain is NAGVMQNPRHLVRRRGQEARLRCSPMKGHSHVYWYRQLPEEGLKFMVYLQKENIIDESGMPKERFSAEFPKEGPSILRIQQVVRGDSAAYFCASSPVDLAGAQGQETQYFGPGTRLLVL.

The CDR3 bases are TGTGCCAGCAGCCTTCCCGAGGGCCGGGGTTTAAACTATGGCTACACCTTC. Protein: CASSLPEGRGLNYGYTF. The chain has TRBV7-9 and TRBJ1-2; D is unresolved. The CDR3 covers 17 residues. Germline V gene sequence: CDR1 SEHNR, CDR2 FQNEAQ (reference sequence). V shed 5 bases and J shed 2 bases, with 21 bases lying between them.

The chain links TRBV19 to TRBJ2-1; weak D call: TRBD2 (5 bases). The ends were cut back, 3 bases at V and 7 bases at J, with 25 bases in the middle. CDR1 is LNHDA, CDR2 SQIVND, per germline (reference sequence). This CDR3 contains 18 residues. The CDR3 reads CASSIALVRAPPANEQFF. The DNA for the CDR3 is TGTGCCAGTAGTATCGCCTTGGTGCGGGCTCCCCCGGCGAATGAGCAGTTCTTC.

The J gene is TRBJ2-7, the V gene TRBV6-1; D is unclear. The germline gives CDR1 MNHNS, CDR2 SASEGT. This CDR3 contains 11 residues. V was trimmed by 8 bases and J by 4 bases, leaving 9 bases between them. The CDR3 spells CASSELYEQYF. The DNA for the CDR3 is TGTGCCAGCTCCGAGCTGTACGAGCAGTACTTC.

This clone was detected only once. The rearrangement joins TRBV27 to TRBJ2-7, with D unresolved. This CDR3 has 13 amino acids. V lost 2 bases, J lost 5 bases, and 10 bases lay in between. Germline CDR1 and CDR2: MNHEY and SMNVEV (reference sequence). Here the CDR3 DNA reads TGTGCCAGCAGTTTAATATACGGTAACGAGCAGTACTTC. It encodes CASSLIYGNEQYF.

This chain links TRBV5-4 with TRBJ1-1; D is perhaps TRBD1 (5 bases). Deletions cut 1 base from V and 0 bases from J, with 16 bases between. The CDR3 has 17 residues. Germline V gene data show CDR1 as SGHNT and CDR2 as YYREEE (reference sequence). The CDR3 sequence: CASSLPGQAVMNTEAFF. CDR3 DNA: TGTGCCAGCAGCTTGCCCGGACAAGCTGTTATGAACACTGAAGCTTTCTTT.

V gene TRBV9 combines with J gene TRBJ2-1; TRBD2 matches 11 bases. Losses at the gene ends were 3 bases for V and 0 bases for J; bases not matched to a gene: 14. This CDR3 has 20 amino acids. Germline V gives CDR1 SGDLS, CDR2 YYNGEE. The CDR3 DNA sequence: TGTGCCAGCAGCGCTCGATCCGGGACTAGCGGTATAAGCTCCTACAATGAGCAGTTCTTC. Amino acids: CASSARSGTSGISSYNEQFF.

The chain uses TRBV27 and TRBJ1-4; TRBD1 agrees at 7 bases. With 6 bases clipped from V and 8 bases from J, the junction kept 9 bases outside the gene matches. The CDR3 sequence is 14 residues long. Germline V gene lookup returns CDR1 MNHEY and CDR2 SMNVEV (reference sequence). In DNA, the CDR3 is TGTGCCAGCAGGCCCGGGACAGTCCGGGAAAAACTGTTTTTT. Amino acid sequence: CASRPGTVREKLFF. The variable domain in full, completed from reference TRBV27 and TRBJ1-4, reads EAQVTQNPRYLITVTGKKLTVTCSQNMNHEYMSWYRQDPGLGLRQIYYSMNVEVTDKGDVPEGYKVSRKEKRNFPLILESPSPNQTSLYFCASRPGTVREKLFFGSGTQLSVL.

The V and J genes are TRBV10-3 and TRBJ2-7, with 11 nucleotides matching TRBD1. This CDR3 has 14 residues. Germline V lookup: CDR1 ENHRY, CDR2 SYGVKD. V trimming: 10 bases; J trimming: 0 bases; junction bases outside the gene matches: 5. CDR3 DNA: TGTGCCAGCTGGACAGGGGGCCCCTCCTACGAGCAGTACTTC. It codes for CASWTGGPSYEQYF.

This clone was detected once. V usage is TRBV5-1 and J usage is TRBJ2-3, with D maybe TRBD2 (6 bases). The CDR3 length is 16 residues. Looked up from germline, CDR1 is SGHRS and CDR2 is YFSETQ. With 3 bases removed from V and 0 bases from J, the gap between germline ends came to 14 bases. CDR3 nucleotides: TGCGCCAGCAGCTGGTTTGGGAGGTCTAGCACAGATACGCAGTATTTT. Its translation is CASSWFGRSSTDTQYF.

The chain carries TRBV5-1 and TRBJ2-3; perhaps TRBD1 as D (5 bases). Trimming stripped 0 bases from V and 0 bases from J, with 14 bases between. From germline, CDR1 is SGHRS and CDR2 YFSETQ. The CDR3 loop spans 17 amino acids. CDR3 sequence: CASSLEGLGASTDTQYF. CDR3 DNA: TGCGCCAGCAGCTTGGAGGGGCTTGGTGCTAGCACAGATACGCAGTATTTT.

About this clone: A read error may account for a junction end that differs from germline. This sequence joins TRBV27 and TRBJ2-7, with a tentative D call TRBD1 (6 bases). Germline CDR1 and CDR2: MNHEY and SMNVEV (reference sequence). The CDR3 totals 15 residues. For the CDR3, the DNA is TGTACCAGCAGCTCTACAGGGTCCCCCTACTACGAGCAGTACTTC. Translating it yields CTSSSTGSPYYEQYF.

The chain recombines TRBV4-3 with TRBJ2-5; 7 bases are shared with TRBD1. The V gene end was trimmed by 0 bases and the J gene end by 3 bases; junction bases not matched to a gene: 7. Looked up from germline, CDR1 is LGHNA and CDR2 is YSLEER. This CDR3 comprises 16 residues. The CDR3 spells CASSQEIGTDKETQYF. DNA for the CDR3: TGCGCCAGCAGCCAAGAGATCGGGACAGACAAAGAGACCCAGTACTTC.

CDR3 amino acids: CASSLSTSGYNEQFF. The CDR3 DNA reads as TGTGCCAGCAGCTTAAGCACTAGCGGCTACAATGAGCAGTTCTTC. The chain uses TRBV7-6 and TRBJ2-1, with 8 bases matching TRBD2. The ends lost 2 bases at V and 3 bases at J; junction bases unmatched: 3. Germline loops: CDR1 SGHVS, CDR2 FNYEAQ. The CDR3 loop spans 15 amino acids.

CDR3 in DNA: TGTGCCAGCAGCTTTCAGGGGGCGAAAGCTGAGCAGTACTTC. It codes for CASSFQGAKAEQYF. This chain uses TRBV11-2 with TRBJ2-7; 8 bases are a match to TRBD1. Trimming removed 3 bases from V and 7 bases from J; junction bases left unmatched: 8. This CDR3 region has 14 residues. CDR1 and CDR2 (germline): SGHAT, FQNNGV.